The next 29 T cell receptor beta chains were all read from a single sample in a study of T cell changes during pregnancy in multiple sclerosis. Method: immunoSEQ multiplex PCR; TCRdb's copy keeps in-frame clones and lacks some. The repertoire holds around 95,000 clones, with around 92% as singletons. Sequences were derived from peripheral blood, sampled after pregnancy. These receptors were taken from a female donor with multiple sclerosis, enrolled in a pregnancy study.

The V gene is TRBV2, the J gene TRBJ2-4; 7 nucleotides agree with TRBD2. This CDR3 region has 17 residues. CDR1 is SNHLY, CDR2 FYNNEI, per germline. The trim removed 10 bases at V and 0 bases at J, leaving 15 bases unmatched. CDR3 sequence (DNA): TGTGCCATCTCATTGGGGGGGGACCTTCTAGCCAAAAACATTCAGTACTTC. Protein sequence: CAISLGGDLLAKNIQYF.

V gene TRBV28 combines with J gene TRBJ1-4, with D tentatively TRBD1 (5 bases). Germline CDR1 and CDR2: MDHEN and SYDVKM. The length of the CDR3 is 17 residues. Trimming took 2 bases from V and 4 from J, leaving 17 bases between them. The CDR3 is CASSLPGLRQINEKLFF. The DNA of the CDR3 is TGTGCCAGCAGTTTACCCGGCCTGAGACAGATTAATGAAAAACTGTTTTTT.

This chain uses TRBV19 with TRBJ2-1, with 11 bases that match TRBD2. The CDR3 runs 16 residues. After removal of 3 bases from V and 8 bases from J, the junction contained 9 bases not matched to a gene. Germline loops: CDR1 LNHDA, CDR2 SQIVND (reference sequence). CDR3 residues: CASSIRLAGGIYEQFF. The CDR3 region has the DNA TGTGCCAGTAGTATCAGGCTAGCGGGAGGTATCTATGAGCAGTTCTTC.

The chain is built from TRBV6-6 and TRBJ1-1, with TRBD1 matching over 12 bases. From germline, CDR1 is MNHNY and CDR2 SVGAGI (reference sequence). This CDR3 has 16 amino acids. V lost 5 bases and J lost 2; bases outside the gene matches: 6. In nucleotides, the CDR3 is TGTGCCAGCAGTCCGGGACAGGGGGCCATAAACACTGAAGCTTTCTTT. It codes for CASSPGQGAINTEAFF.

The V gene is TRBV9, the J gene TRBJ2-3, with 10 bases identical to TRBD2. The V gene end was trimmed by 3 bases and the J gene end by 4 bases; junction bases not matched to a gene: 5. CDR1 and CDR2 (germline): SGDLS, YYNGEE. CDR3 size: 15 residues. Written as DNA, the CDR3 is TGTGCCAGCAGCGGTGGGACTAGCGTGGCAGATACGCAGTATTTT. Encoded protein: CASSGGTSVADTQYF.

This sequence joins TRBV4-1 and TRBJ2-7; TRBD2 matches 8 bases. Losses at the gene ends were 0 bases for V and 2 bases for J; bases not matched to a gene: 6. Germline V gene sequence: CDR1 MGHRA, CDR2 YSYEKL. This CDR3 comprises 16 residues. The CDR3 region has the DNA TGCGCCAGCAGCCAAGATTTAGCGGGGATCCCCTACGAGCAGTACTTC. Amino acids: CASSQDLAGIPYEQYF.

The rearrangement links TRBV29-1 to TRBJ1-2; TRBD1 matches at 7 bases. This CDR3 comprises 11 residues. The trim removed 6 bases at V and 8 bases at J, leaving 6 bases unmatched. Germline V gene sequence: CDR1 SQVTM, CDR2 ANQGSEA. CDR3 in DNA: TGCAGCGTGGTGACAGGGAAAGGCTACACCTTC. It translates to CSVVTGKGYTF.

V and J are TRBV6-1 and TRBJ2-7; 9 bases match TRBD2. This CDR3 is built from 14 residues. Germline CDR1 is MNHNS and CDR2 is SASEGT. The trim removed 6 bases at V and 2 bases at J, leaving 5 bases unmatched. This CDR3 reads CASRAGGLPYEQYF. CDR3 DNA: TGTGCCAGCAGAGCGGGGGGACTACCCTACGAGCAGTACTTC.

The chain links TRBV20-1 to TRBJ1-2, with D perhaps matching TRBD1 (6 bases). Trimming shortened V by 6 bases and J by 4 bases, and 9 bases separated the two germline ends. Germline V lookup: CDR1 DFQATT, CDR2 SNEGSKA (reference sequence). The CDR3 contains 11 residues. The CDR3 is CSAQGFYGYTF. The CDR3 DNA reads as TGCAGTGCACAGGGATTCTATGGCTACACCTTC.

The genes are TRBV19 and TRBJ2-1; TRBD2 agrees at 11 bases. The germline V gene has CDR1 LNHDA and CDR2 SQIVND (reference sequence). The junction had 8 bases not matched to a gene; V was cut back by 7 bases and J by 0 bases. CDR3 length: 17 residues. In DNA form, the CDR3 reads TGTGCCAGTAAGGGGCTAGCGGGGGGCATCTCCTACAATGAGCAGTTCTTC. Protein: CASKGLAGGISYNEQFF.

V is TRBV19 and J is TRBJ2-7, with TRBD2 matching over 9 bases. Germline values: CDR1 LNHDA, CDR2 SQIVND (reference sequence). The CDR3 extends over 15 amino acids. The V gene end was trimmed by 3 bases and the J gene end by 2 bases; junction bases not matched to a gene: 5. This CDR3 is CASSIHSGSTYEQYF. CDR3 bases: TGTGCCAGTAGTATTCATAGCGGGAGCACCTACGAGCAGTACTTC. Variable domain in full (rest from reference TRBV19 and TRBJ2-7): DGGITQSPKYLFRKEGQNVTLSCEQNLNHDAMYWYRQDPGQGLRLIYYSQIVNDFQKGDIAEGYSVSREKKESFPLTVTSAQKNPTAFYLCASSIHSGSTYEQYFGPGTRLTVT.

In nucleotides, the CDR3 is TGTGCCAGCTCACCCACCACGGTCGGACAGAAGACGCCTGAAGCTTTCTTT. Its translation: CASSPTTVGQKTPEAFF. The chain joins TRBV18 to TRBJ1-1; D might be TRBD1 (6 bases). V lost 3 bases and J lost 6, with 23 bases in between. The CDR3 is 17 amino acids. The germline V gene has CDR1 KGHSH and CDR2 LQKENI.

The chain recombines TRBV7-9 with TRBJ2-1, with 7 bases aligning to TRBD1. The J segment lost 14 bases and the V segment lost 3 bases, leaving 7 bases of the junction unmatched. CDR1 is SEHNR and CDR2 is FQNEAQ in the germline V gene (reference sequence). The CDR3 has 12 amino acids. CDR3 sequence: CASSLPGQPKFF. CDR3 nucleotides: TGTGCCAGCAGCTTGCCGGGACAGCCAAAGTTCTTC.

The CDR3 nucleotides read TGTGCCTGGGAGTTTACCCGGGGCTACACCTTC. Translating it yields CAWEFTRGYTF. The chain is built from TRBV30 and TRBJ1-2; D gene ambiguous. V was clipped by 5 bases and J by 8 bases, with 12 bases between them. This CDR3 spans 11 amino acids. Germline values: CDR1 GTSNPN, CDR2 SVGIG (reference sequence).

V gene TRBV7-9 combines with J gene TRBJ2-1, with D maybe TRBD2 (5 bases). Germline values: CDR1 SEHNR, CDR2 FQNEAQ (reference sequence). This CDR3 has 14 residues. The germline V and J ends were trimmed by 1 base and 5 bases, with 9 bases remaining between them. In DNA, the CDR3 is TGTGCCAGCAGCTTAGGATCCGGGAACAATGAGCAGTTCTTC. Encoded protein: CASSLGSGNNEQFF.

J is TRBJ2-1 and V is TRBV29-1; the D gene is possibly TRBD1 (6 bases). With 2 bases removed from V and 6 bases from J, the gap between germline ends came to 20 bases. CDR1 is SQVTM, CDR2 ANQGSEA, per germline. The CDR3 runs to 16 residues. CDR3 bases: TGCAGCGTTGAACTCCGGGACAAGGGGTATGGCAATGAGCAGTTCTTC. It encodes CSVELRDKGYGNEQFF.

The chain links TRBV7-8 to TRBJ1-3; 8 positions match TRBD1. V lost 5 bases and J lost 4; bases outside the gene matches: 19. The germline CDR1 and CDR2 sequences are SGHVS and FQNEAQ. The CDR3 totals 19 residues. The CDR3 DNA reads TGTGCCAGCAGCCTCTTCCGACAGGGGCACACTCTACGGGGAAACACCATATATTTT. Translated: CASSLFRQGHTLRGNTIYF.

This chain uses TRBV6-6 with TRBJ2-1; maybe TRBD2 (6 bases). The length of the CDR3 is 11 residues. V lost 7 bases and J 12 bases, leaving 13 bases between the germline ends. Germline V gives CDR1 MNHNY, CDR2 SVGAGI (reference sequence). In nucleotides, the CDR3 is TGTGCCAGCAATGCGGGGTTGGGGCAGTTCTTC. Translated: CASNAGLGQFF.

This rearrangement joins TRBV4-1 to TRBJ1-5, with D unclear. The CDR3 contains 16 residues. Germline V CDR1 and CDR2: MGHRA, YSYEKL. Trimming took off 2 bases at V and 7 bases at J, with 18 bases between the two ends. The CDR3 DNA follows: TGCGCCAGCAGCCAACCCCGGGGAGGGCCAGGACAGCCCCAGCATTTT. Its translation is CASSQPRGGPGQPQHF.

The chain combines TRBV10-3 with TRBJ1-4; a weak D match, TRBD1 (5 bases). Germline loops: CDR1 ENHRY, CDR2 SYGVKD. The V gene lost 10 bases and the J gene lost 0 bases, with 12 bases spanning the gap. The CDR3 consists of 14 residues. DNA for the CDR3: TGTGCCACCGCGGGGACTGCAACTAATGAAAAACTGTTTTTT. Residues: CATAGTATNEKLFF.

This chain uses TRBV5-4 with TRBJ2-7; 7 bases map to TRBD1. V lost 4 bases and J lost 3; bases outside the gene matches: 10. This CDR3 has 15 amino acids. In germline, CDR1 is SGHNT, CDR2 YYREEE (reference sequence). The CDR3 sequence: CASSPSGQAFYEQYF. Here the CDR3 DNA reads TGTGCCAGCAGCCCGTCTGGACAGGCGTTCTACGAGCAGTACTTC. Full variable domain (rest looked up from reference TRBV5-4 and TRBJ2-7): ETGVTQSPTHLIKTRGQQVTLRCSSQSGHNTVSWYQQALGQGPQFIFQYYREEENGRGNFPPRFSGLQFPNYSSELNVNALELDDSALYLCASSPSGQAFYEQYFGPGTRLTVT.

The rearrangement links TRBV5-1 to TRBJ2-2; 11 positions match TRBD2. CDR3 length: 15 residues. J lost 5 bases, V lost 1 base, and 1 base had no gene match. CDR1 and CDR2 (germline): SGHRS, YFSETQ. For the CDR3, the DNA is TGCGCCAGCAGCTTGATAGCGGGAGGGACCGGGGAGCTGTTTTTT. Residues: CASSLIAGGTGELFF.

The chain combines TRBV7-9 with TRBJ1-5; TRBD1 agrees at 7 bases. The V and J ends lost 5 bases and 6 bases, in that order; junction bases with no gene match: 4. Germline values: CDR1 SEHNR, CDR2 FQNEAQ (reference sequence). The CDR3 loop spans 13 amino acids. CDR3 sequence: CASSPTGVQPQHF. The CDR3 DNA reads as TGTGCCAGCAGCCCAACAGGGGTTCAGCCCCAGCATTTT.

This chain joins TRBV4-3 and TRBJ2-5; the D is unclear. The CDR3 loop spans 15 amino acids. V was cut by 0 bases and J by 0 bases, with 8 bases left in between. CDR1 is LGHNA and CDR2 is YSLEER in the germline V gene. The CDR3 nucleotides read TGCGCCAGCAGCCAAGATGGGCAATACCAAGAGACCCAGTACTTC. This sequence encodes CASSQDGQYQETQYF.

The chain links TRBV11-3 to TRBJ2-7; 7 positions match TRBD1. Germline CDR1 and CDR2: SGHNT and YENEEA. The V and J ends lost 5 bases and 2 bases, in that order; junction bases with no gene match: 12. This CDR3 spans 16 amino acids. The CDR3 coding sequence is TGTGCCAGCAGCCCACAGTCCGGACAGGTTACCTACGAGCAGTACTTC. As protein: CASSPQSGQVTYEQYF.

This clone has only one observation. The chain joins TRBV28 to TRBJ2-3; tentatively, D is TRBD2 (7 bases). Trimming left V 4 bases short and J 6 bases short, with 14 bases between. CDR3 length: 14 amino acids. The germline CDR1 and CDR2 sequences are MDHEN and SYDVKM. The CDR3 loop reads CASSSAGAQDTQYF. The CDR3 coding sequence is TGTGCCAGCAGTTCCGCGGGGGCGCAGGATACGCAGTATTTT.

CDR3 residues: CASSNRGLGTEAFF. The CDR3 DNA follows: TGTGCCAGCAGCAACAGGGGGCTTGGCACTGAAGCTTTCTTT. The rearrangement uses TRBV7-6 and TRBJ1-1; the match to TRBD1 covers 9 bases. The V segment lost 5 bases and the J segment 4 bases; nucleotides outside the gene matches: 5. CDR3 size: 14 residues. Germline loops: CDR1 SGHVS, CDR2 FNYEAQ.

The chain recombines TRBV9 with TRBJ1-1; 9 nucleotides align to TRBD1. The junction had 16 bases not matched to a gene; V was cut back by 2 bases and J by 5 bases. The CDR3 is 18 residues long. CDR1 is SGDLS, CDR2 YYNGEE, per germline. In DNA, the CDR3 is TGTGCCAGCAGCGTTTCCTCAAACCGGACAGGGGTGGCAACTGAAGCTTTCTTT. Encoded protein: CASSVSSNRTGVATEAFF. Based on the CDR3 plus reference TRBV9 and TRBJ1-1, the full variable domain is DSGVTQTPKHLITATGQRVTLRCSPRSGDLSVYWYQQSLDQGLQFLIQYYNGEERAKGNILERFSAQQFPDLHSELNLSSLELGDSALYFCASSVSSNRTGVATEAFFGQGTRLTVV.

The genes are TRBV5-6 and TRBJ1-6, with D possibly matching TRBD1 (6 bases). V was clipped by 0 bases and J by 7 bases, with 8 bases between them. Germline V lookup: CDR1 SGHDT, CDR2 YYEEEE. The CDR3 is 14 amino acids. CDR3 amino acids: CASSLGQANSPLHF. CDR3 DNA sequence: TGTGCCAGCAGCTTGGGACAGGCCAATTCACCCCTCCACTTT.